The text below deals with one T cell receptor beta chain. As yet, its antigen is unknown. Pooled together were second doses at about 4 or about 12 weeks. The record originates from a study of T cell responses to AZD1222 COVID-19 vaccine. CDR3 length: 15 residues. Per germline, CDR1 LNHDA and CDR2 SQIVND (reference sequence). The V segment lost 5 bases and the J segment 1 base; nucleotides outside the gene matches: 5. TCRdb keeps only in-frame clones here, not all; method: immunoSEQ multiplex PCR. The sample has 110,000 or so clones; 88% are singletons. Overall study findings and caveats: Two AZD1222 doses significantly raised spike-specific TCR breadth and depth over controls. The reported proportion of spike-specific TCRs targeting unmutated variant regions was nearly half.

The chain employs TRBV19 and TRBJ2-1, with 7 bases lining up with TRBD2. The input for sequencing was peripheral blood, taken 28 days after the second AZD1222 dose. This receptor was identified in an adult who received the AZD1222 COVID-19 vaccine. This CDR3 reads CASSQRGTSYNEQFF. DNA for the CDR3: TGTGCCAGTAGTCAGCGGGGTACGTCCTACAATGAGCAGTTCTTC. The full variable domain, in which reference TRBV19 and TRBJ2-1 provide the parts outside the CDR3, is DGGITQSPKYLFRKEGQNVTLSCEQNLNHDAMYWYRQDPGQGLRLIYYSQIVNDFQKGDIAEGYSVSREKKESFPLTVTSAQKNPTAFYLCASSQRGTSYNEQFFGPGTRLTVL.